This record concerns one T cell receptor beta chain sequence. The sample belongs to a study of shared clonotypes between healthy human individuals. The CDR3 totals 15 residues. V lost 7 bases and J lost 6, with 22 bases in between. Looked up from germline, CDR1 is MNHNS and CDR2 is SASEGT. Deep was the level at which the assay was run. Several immunoSEQ plates received, in even portions, the genomic DNA of each subset. The method was immunoSEQ multiplex PCR; TCRdb's version includes in-frame clones alone and lacks a portion of them. The sample yields approximately 500,000 clones, roughly 80% seen once. Genomic DNA, for the unsorted samples, came from tens of millions of PBMCs.

This clonotype was obtained from a middle-aged woman in good health. Some clones in this sample may be carry-over from other donors' samples. The V call is TRBV6-1, the J call TRBJ2-7; weak D call: TRBD1 (5 bases). The specimen was PBMCs. CDR3 sequence reads: CASNLLTGTAGEQYF. For the CDR3, the DNA is TGTGCCAGCAACCTACTTACAGGAACGGCAGGCGAGCAGTACTTC.